The clone carrying this T cell receptor (beta chain) was detected once. Its antigen is not known. This entry is derived from a study of cytomegalovirus exposure and HLA in healthy donors. Overall study results and limits: Previously analyzed data showed that most TCR beta V segments were productive at a frequency of about 90% or about 30%.

The PCR used 60 Vbeta and 13 Jbeta primers. Assay used: immunoSEQ multiplex PCR; TCRdb lists only in-frame clones, some missing. The sample contains just over 150,000 clones, about 85% of which appear only once. This CDR3 is 12 amino acids long. The J segment lost 8 bases and the V segment lost 4 bases, leaving 4 bases of the junction unmatched. From germline, CDR1 is GTSNPN and CDR2 SVGIG (reference sequence). Sequencing was carried out using PBMCs. The receptor was derived from a man between 18 and 29 years old in good health and CMV-seropositive. The chain is built from TRBV30 and TRBJ2-1; 8 bases map to TRBD2. As DNA, the CDR3 is TGTGCCTGGAAATCGGGGGGGGATGAGCAGTTCTTC. Translation: CAWKSGGDEQFF.